What follows describes a single TCR beta chain. Germline V gene sequence: CDR1 MNHNS, CDR2 SASEGT. V lost 3 bases and J 8 bases, leaving 10 bases between the germline ends. This CDR3 has 13 amino acids. The entry originates in a study of blood T cell repertoires in COVID-19. About the research overall: Collection of acute and convalescent COVID-19 samples took place in the United States, Italy and Spain. PBMCs, B-cell-depleted T cells, or T cells were the source of the cDNA or gDNA that made up the material.

In the authors' workflow: Nucleated cell number was recorded as an estimate derived from reference gene primer amplification. Using immunoSEQ multiplex PCR, the repertoire was profiled, and TCRdb retains in-frame clones only, with some absent. Clonal size and the V and J genes are those of that table, whereas D and trimming came from the DNA. The sample lists roughly 160,000 clones, approximately 84% occurring once. The rearrangement links TRBV6-1 to TRBJ1-4, with no clear D. The sequencing sample was made of peripheral blood. This TCR was sampled from a man aged 40-49 years with acute or convalescent COVID-19. DNA of the CDR3: TGTGCCAGCAGTGACGGTCCGGGGGAAAAACTGTTTTTT. Amino acids: CASSDGPGEKLFF.